Presented here are 14 T cell receptor beta chains from one specimen sequenced in a study of control samples from healthy donors and cancer patients. Clones were sequenced by immunoSEQ multiplex PCR, and TCRdb holds only the in-frame ones, with some missing. Of 250,000 to 300,000 clones in the sample, over 75% were seen once. Sequenced sample: PBMCs. Source of these receptors: a woman aged 60-75 years with lung cancer.

The chain carries TRBV5-1 and TRBJ1-1; D may be TRBD1 (5 bases). Trimming removed 0 bases at V and 4 bases at J, with 13 bases between. Germline V lookup: CDR1 SGHRS, CDR2 YFSETQ. This CDR3 contains 15 residues. The CDR3 reads CASSLGGRDGTEAFF. The CDR3 coding sequence is TGCGCCAGCAGCTTGGGGGGAAGGGACGGCACTGAAGCTTTCTTT.

About this clone: A junction boundary mismatches the germline segment, possibly from a read error. This rearrangement joins TRBV29-1 to TRBJ2-2; D is unclear. CDR1 and CDR2 (germline): SQVTM, ANQGSEA. The CDR3 length is 13 residues. The chain's CDR3 is CSVEGPTTGELFF. The CDR3 DNA reads as TGCAGCGTCGAAGGGCCAACCACCGGGGAGCTGTTTTTT.

The chain is built from TRBV30 and TRBJ2-2, with a tentative D call TRBD2 (5 bases). CDR3 length: 15 amino acids. Trimming cost V 0 bases and J 12 bases, with 20 bases left between them. Germline V gene lookup returns CDR1 GTSNPN and CDR2 SVGIG (reference sequence). In DNA, the CDR3 is TGTGCCTGGAGTGTCCCGACTGGATCACCGGGGAAGCTGTTTTTT. Residues: CAWSVPTGSPGKLFF.

The chain employs TRBV11-2 and TRBJ1-5; D is uncertain. This CDR3 has 15 amino acids. The germline V gene has CDR1 SGHAT and CDR2 FQNNGV. V was clipped by 1 base and J by 2 bases, with 9 bases between them. The CDR3 DNA reads as TGTGCCAGCAGCTTAGGAGGGTTCGGCAATCAGCCCCAGCATTTT. This codes for CASSLGGFGNQPQHF.

The chain employs TRBV5-4 and TRBJ2-3; 9 bases line up with TRBD2. The V gene end was trimmed by 4 bases and the J gene end by 0 bases; junction bases not matched to a gene: 18. Germline V gene data show CDR1 as SGHNT and CDR2 as YYREEE (reference sequence). The CDR3 sequence is 20 residues long. The chain's CDR3 is CASSLTLRGGVLSSTDTQYF. In DNA, the CDR3 is TGTGCCAGCAGCCTCACTTTGCGGGGGGGAGTACTCTCTAGCACAGATACGCAGTATTTT.

The chain joins TRBV5-1 to TRBJ1-5, with 7 bases aligning to TRBD1. Germline assignment: CDR1 SGHRS and CDR2 YFSETQ. The CDR3 totals 15 residues. Unmatched junction bases numbered 6, after V lost 4 bases and J lost 2 bases. CDR3 DNA sequence: TGCGCCAGCAGCCCGGAGGGGGCCGGCAATCAGCCCCAGCATTTT. It is translated as CASSPEGAGNQPQHF.

In its sample, this clone was seen once. The rearrangement joins TRBV28 to TRBJ2-5; either TRBD1 or TRBD2 may supply D (6 bases each). V lost 4 bases and J 3 bases, leaving 12 bases between the germline ends. This CDR3 region has 14 residues. Germline loops: CDR1 MDHEN, CDR2 SYDVKM. DNA of the CDR3: TGTGCCAGCAGTTCCCGGGGGCGGGAAGAGACCCAGTACTTC. This translates into CASSSRGREETQYF.

The CDR3 is CASSLLSRYTEAFF. In DNA form, the CDR3 reads TGTGCCAGCAGCTTATTATCTAGGTACACTGAAGCTTTCTTT. This chain links TRBV7-9 with TRBJ1-1; D unresolved. Trimming took 2 bases from V and 3 from J, leaving 10 bases between them. Germline V gene data show CDR1 as SEHNR and CDR2 as FQNEAQ (reference sequence). The CDR3 is 14 amino acids. Complete variable domain (other parts from reference TRBV7-9 and TRBJ1-1): DTGVSQNPRHKITKRGQNVTFRCDPISEHNRLYWYRQTLGQGPEFLTYFQNEAQLEKSRLLSDRFSAERPKGSFSTLEIQRTEQGDSAMYLCASSLLSRYTEAFFGQGTRLTVV.

This chain connects TRBV2 to TRBJ2-7, with 8 positions matching TRBD1. Germline V lookup: CDR1 SNHLY, CDR2 FYNNEI. V was clipped by 7 bases and J by 0 bases; unmatched bases: 5. The CDR3 length is 14 residues. CDR3 sequence: CASTSGTGSYEQYF. The CDR3 DNA reads TGTGCCAGCACGTCCGGGACAGGCTCCTACGAGCAGTACTTC.

The chain links TRBV2 to TRBJ2-5; D gene ambiguous. Germline V lookup: CDR1 SNHLY, CDR2 FYNNEI. The V end was cut by 7 bases, the J end by 10 bases, with 13 bases between. The CDR3 has 11 amino acids. CDR3: CASMTMSDQYF. DNA of the CDR3: TGTGCCAGCATGACAATGTCCGACCAGTACTTC.

V is TRBV7-9 and J is TRBJ2-2; 7 positions agree with TRBD2. V gave up 7 bases and J gave up 1 base; unmatched junction bases: 9. CDR1 and CDR2 from the germline V gene are SEHNR and FQNEAQ (reference sequence). This CDR3 comprises 16 residues. The CDR3: CASTPPGGKNTGELFF. The DNA for the CDR3 is TGTGCCAGCACCCCCCCGGGGGGAAAGAACACCGGGGAGCTGTTTTTT.

The V and J genes are TRBV9 and TRBJ2-5; D might be TRBD1 (5 bases). The germline V gene has CDR1 SGDLS and CDR2 YYNGEE. V lost 4 bases, J lost 1 base, and 17 bases lay in between. CDR3 length equals 16 residues. Here the CDR3 DNA reads TGTGCCAGCAGCCCCACGCAGGGCCGATCCCAAGAGACCCAGTACTTC. Translated, it gives CASSPTQGRSQETQYF.

The chain links TRBV18 to TRBJ1-1, with D unclear. This CDR3 has 13 residues. Trimming removed 7 bases at V and 2 bases at J, with 11 bases between. Per germline, CDR1 KGHSH and CDR2 LQKENI. CDR3: CASFPSTNTEAFF. DNA for the CDR3: TGTGCCAGCTTCCCGAGCACTAACACTGAAGCTTTCTTT.

V is TRBV4-2 and J is TRBJ1-5; D uncertain. The CDR3 sequence is 12 residues long. The germline CDR1 and CDR2 sequences are LGHNA and YNFKEQ. Trimming left V 1 base short and J 7 bases short, with 5 bases between. Here the CDR3 DNA reads TGTGCCAGCAGCCAAGCATCGCAGCCCCAGCATTTT. It yields the protein CASSQASQPQHF.